A selection of T cell receptor beta chains follows, all from one sample in a study of cytomegalovirus exposure and HLA in healthy donors. Here immunoSEQ multiplex PCR was the method, and the copy in TCRdb shows in-frame clones only, minus some. The sample holds approximately 130,000 clones, 70% to 80% seen once. The sequencing input was PBMCs. The receptors here all came from a man aged 50 to 60 in good health and CMV-seronegative. Each CDR3 is given with its conserved first and last residue. The D gene is left open where the match is weak. Clone sizes are given selectively: once, few, many, or a class where the clone is expanded.

V: TRBV10-2
size: NA
D: NA
length: 15
J: TRBJ1-5
CDR3: CASSEAQGKYQPQHF
DNA: TGCGCCAGCAGTGAGGCACAGGGAAAATATCAGCCCCAGCATTTT

V: TRBV19
size: NA
D: TRBD1
length: 16
J: TRBJ2-2
CDR3: CASSFPRTGDNGELFF
DNA: TGTGCCAGTAGTTTCCCGAGGACAGGGGATAACGGGGAGCTGTTTTTT

V: TRBV7-3
size: NA
D: TRBD2
length: 15
J: TRBJ2-7
CDR3: CASSRVPSGSDEQYF
DNA: TGTGCCAGCAGCCGGGTCCCAAGCGGGAGCGATGAGCAGTACTTC

V: TRBV5-1
size: NA
D: TRBD1
length: 19
J: TRBJ2-3
CDR3: CASSRTGTGGGGSTDTQYF
DNA: TGCGCCAGCAGCCGTACCGGGACAGGGGGCGGAGGGAGCACAGATACGCAGTATTTT

V: TRBV6-1
size: NA
D: NA
length: 12
J: TRBJ1-1
CDR3: CASRGAGTEAFF
DNA: TGTGCCAGCAGGGGCGCTGGGACTGAAGCTTTCTTT

V: TRBV5-1
size: NA
D: TRBD1
length: 14
J: TRBJ2-7
CDR3: CASSFQGAPYEQYF
DNA: TGCGCCAGCAGCTTCCAGGGGGCTCCCTACGAGCAGTACTTC

V: TRBV9
size: NA
D: TRBD2
length: 17
J: TRBJ2-1
CDR3: CASSVATGGQVQNEQFF
DNA: TGTGCCAGCAGCGTAGCTACGGGGGGGCAAGTTCAGAATGAGCAGTTCTTC

V: TRBV28
size: NA
D: TRBD1
length: 13
J: TRBJ1-5
CDR3: CASSGTDRGVGHF
DNA: TGTGCCAGCAGTGGAACTGACAGGGGGGTGGGGCATTTT

V: TRBV28
size: NA
D: NA
length: 14
J: TRBJ1-1
CDR3: CASSLFGGGTEAFF
DNA: TGTGCCAGCAGTTTATTTGGGGGGGGCACTGAAGCTTTCTTT

V: TRBV28
size: few
D: TRBD1
length: 14
J: TRBJ1-1
CDR3: CASSFWDRETEAFF
DNA: TGTGCCAGCAGTTTTTGGGACAGGGAAACTGAAGCTTTCTTT

V: TRBV9
size: NA
D: NA
length: 14
J: TRBJ2-7
CDR3: CASSPRPGGSEQYF
DNA: TGTGCCAGCAGCCCGCGCCCAGGAGGGAGCGAGCAGTACTTC

V: TRBV5-8
size: NA
D: NA
length: 12
J: TRBJ1-2
CDR3: CASSLEGLGYTF
DNA: TGTGCCAGCAGCTTGGAGGGGCTTGGCTACACCTTC

V: TRBV6-5
size: NA
D: NA
length: 15
J: TRBJ2-6
CDR3: CASRSGGTGANVLTF
DNA: TGTGCCAGCAGGTCAGGGGGGACCGGGGCCAACGTCCTGACTTTC

V: TRBV29-1
size: NA
D: NA
length: 12
J: TRBJ2-5
CDR3: CSVNPVQETQYF
DNA: TGCAGCGTTAACCCGGTCCAAGAGACCCAGTACTTC

V: TRBV19
size: NA
D: TRBD2
length: 17
J: TRBJ2-5
CDR3: CASAPEPGRAGEETQYF
DNA: TGTGCCAGTGCCCCTGAGCCGGGTCGAGCGGGAGAAGAGACCCAGTACTTC

V: TRBV4-3
size: NA
D: TRBD1
length: 15
J: TRBJ1-4
CDR3: CASSQGAGQNEKLFF
DNA: TGCGCCAGCAGCCAAGGGGCGGGACAGAATGAAAAACTGTTTTTT

V: TRBV29-1
size: NA
D: NA
length: 13
J: TRBJ2-3
CDR3: CSVDWGLRDTQYF
DNA: TGCAGCGTTGATTGGGGCCTTAGGGATACGCAGTATTTT

V: TRBV29-1
size: few
D: NA
length: 15
J: TRBJ1-1
CDR3: CSVEEGRRANTEAFF
DNA: TGCAGCGTTGAAGAGGGGAGGAGGGCGAACACTGAAGCTTTCTTT

V: TRBV6-6
size: NA
D: NA
length: 15
J: TRBJ1-4
CDR3: CASSYSGGAGEKLFF
DNA: TGTGCCAGCAGTTACTCGGGTGGAGCGGGTGAAAAACTGTTTTTT

V: TRBV13
size: NA
D: NA
length: 13
J: TRBJ1-1
CDR3: CASSSPSGTEAFF
DNA: TGTGCCAGCAGCTCGCCGTCAGGGACTGAAGCTTTCTTT

V: TRBV19
size: NA
D: TRBD1
length: 13
J: TRBJ1-2
CDR3: CASSPDRDYGYTF
DNA: TGTGCCAGTAGTCCCGACAGGGACTATGGCTACACCTTC

V: TRBV7-8
size: NA
D: TRBD1
length: 15
J: TRBJ2-6
CDR3: CASSRTGAGANVLTF
DNA: TGTGCCAGCAGCAGGACAGGAGCGGGGGCCAACGTCCTGACTTTC

V: TRBV7-9
size: NA
D: NA
length: 12
J: TRBJ2-3
CDR3: CSSRTEGGTQYF
DNA: TGTTCCAGCCGTACCGAGGGAGGTACGCAGTATTTT

V: TRBV5-5
size: few
D: NA
length: 13
J: TRBJ2-1
CDR3: CASSLPGKNEQFF
DNA: TGTGCCAGCAGCTTGCCGGGGAAGAATGAGCAGTTCTTC

V: TRBV2
size: NA
D: TRBD1
length: 17
J: TRBJ2-5
CDR3: CASSEPSAGQGRKTQYF
DNA: TGTGCCAGCAGTGAACCTTCTGCAGGACAGGGTCGGAAGACCCAGTACTTC

V: TRBV19
size: NA
D: NA
length: 14
J: TRBJ2-5
CDR3: CASRSGQTPGTQYF
DNA: TGTGCCAGTAGATCCGGACAGACCCCTGGGACCCAGTACTTC

V: TRBV25-1
size: NA
D: TRBD2
length: 16
J: TRBJ2-7
CDR3: CASSGPTSGASYEQYF
DNA: TGTGCCAGCAGTGGCCCGACTAGCGGGGCCTCCTACGAGCAGTACTTC

V: TRBV28
size: NA
D: NA
length: 14
J: TRBJ1-4
CDR3: CATGTGAGREKLFF
DNA: TGTGCCACCGGAACTGGGGCAGGGCGGGAAAAACTGTTTTTT

V: TRBV7-2
size: NA
D: TRBD2
length: 12
J: TRBJ2-3
CDR3: CASTPSGDTQYF
DNA: TGTGCCAGCACCCCTAGCGGGGATACGCAGTATTTT

V: TRBV29-1
size: few
D: NA
length: 12
J: TRBJ2-5
CDR3: CSAADYQETQYF
DNA: TGCAGCGCTGCAGACTACCAAGAGACCCAGTACTTC

V: TRBV5-1
size: NA
D: NA
length: 13
J: TRBJ1-1
CDR3: CASSWTAMAEAFF
DNA: TGCGCCAGCAGCTGGACAGCGATGGCTGAAGCTTTCTTT

V: TRBV6-1
size: few
D: NA
length: 15
J: TRBJ2-2
CDR3: CASSEPGIATGELFF
DNA: TGTGCCAGCAGTGAACCAGGGATTGCCACCGGGGAGCTGTTTTTT

V: TRBV5-4
size: NA
D: NA
length: 12
J: TRBJ2-5
CDR3: CASSKAGETQYF
DNA: TGTGCCAGCAGCAAAGCCGGGGAGACCCAGTACTTC

V: TRBV19
size: few
D: TRBD1
length: 14
J: TRBJ1-2
CDR3: CASSKEGQFYGYTF
DNA: TGTGCCAGTAGCAAAGAGGGACAGTTCTATGGCTACACCTTC

V: TRBV5-1
size: NA
D: TRBD1
length: 16
J: TRBJ1-1
CDR3: CASSLLTGAPYTEAFF
DNA: TGCGCCAGCAGCCTGTTGACAGGGGCGCCATACACTGAAGCTTTCTTT

V: TRBV29-1
size: NA
D: NA
length: 10
J: TRBJ2-5
CDR3: CSVALETQYF
DNA: TGCAGCGTTGCACTGGAGACCCAGTACTTC

V: TRBV10-2
size: NA
D: TRBD1
length: 14
J: TRBJ2-2
CDR3: CASRGQGRDGELFF
DNA: TGCGCCAGCAGAGGACAGGGGAGGGACGGGGAGCTGTTTTTT

V: TRBV5-1
size: NA
D: NA
length: 14
J: TRBJ2-7
CDR3: CASSLYDSAYEQYF
DNA: TGCGCCAGCAGCTTGTATGACAGCGCCTACGAGCAGTACTTC

V: TRBV30
size: NA
D: NA
length: 12
J: TRBJ2-7
CDR3: CAWSVSSYEQYF
DNA: TGTGCCTGGAGTGTTTCGTCCTACGAGCAGTACTTC

V: TRBV18
size: NA
D: TRBD2
length: 16
J: TRBJ2-7
CDR3: CASSPLWTSGSYEQYF
DNA: TGTGCCAGCTCACCACTTTGGACTAGCGGGAGCTACGAGCAGTACTTC

V: TRBV5-4
size: few
D: TRBD1
length: 13
J: TRBJ2-1
CDR3: CASSLAGQVREFF
DNA: TGTGCCAGCAGCTTGGCGGGACAGGTTCGCGAGTTCTTC

V: TRBV29-1
size: few
D: TRBD2
length: 15
J: TRBJ2-3
CDR3: CSVHRTSGTTDTQYF
DNA: TGCAGCGTTCACAGGACTAGCGGGACCACAGATACGCAGTATTTT

V: TRBV10-3
size: NA
D: TRBD2
length: 15
J: TRBJ2-1
CDR3: CAIRPTSGQINEQFF
DNA: TGTGCCATCAGGCCGACTAGCGGACAAATCAATGAGCAGTTCTTC

V: TRBV6-4
size: NA
D: NA
length: 15
J: TRBJ1-6
CDR3: CASSVRSSYNSPLHF
DNA: TGTGCCAGCAGTGTAAGGAGCTCCTATAATTCACCCCTCCACTTT

V: TRBV28
size: NA
D: NA
length: 16
J: TRBJ2-2
CDR3: CASSRQMGTSAGELFF
DNA: TGTGCCAGCAGTCGACAGATGGGGACATCGGCCGGGGAGCTGTTTTTT

V: TRBV19
size: NA
D: TRBD1
length: 18
J: TRBJ1-1
CDR3: CASSIVGTETKVNTEAFF
DNA: TGTGCCAGTAGTATAGTAGGGACAGAGACGAAAGTGAACACTGAAGCTTTCTTT

V: TRBV19
size: NA
D: NA
length: 14
J: TRBJ2-7
CDR3: CASAGTASSYEQYF
DNA: TGTGCCAGTGCCGGGACTGCCAGCTCCTACGAGCAGTACTTC

V: TRBV15
size: NA
D: NA
length: 14
J: TRBJ2-5
CDR3: CATSGTGSSETQYF
DNA: TGTGCCACCAGCGGAACAGGGTCGTCGGAGACCCAGTACTTC

V: TRBV12-5
size: NA
D: TRBD2
length: 13
J: TRBJ2-5
CDR3: CASGFAGEETQYF
DNA: TGTGCTAGTGGTTTTGCGGGGGAGGAGACCCAGTACTTC

V: TRBV4-3
size: once
D: TRBD1
length: 15
J: TRBJ2-7
CDR3: CASSQPGQGAREQYF
DNA: TGCGCCAGCAGCCAACCGGGACAGGGGGCGCGCGAGCAGTACTTC

V: TRBV28
size: few
D: TRBD2
length: 18
J: TRBJ2-2
CDR3: CASSLIAGFYPNTGELFF
DNA: TGTGCCAGCAGTTTGATAGCGGGATTTTACCCAAACACCGGGGAGCTGTTTTTT

V: TRBV2
size: NA
D: NA
length: 15
J: TRBJ1-5
CDR3: CASRKGASGNQPQHF
DNA: TGTGCCAGCAGAAAAGGGGCAAGTGGCAATCAGCCCCAGCATTTT